This T cell receptor beta chain is drawn from a study of blood T cell repertoires in COVID-19. As for the study in general: Both acute and convalescent COVID-19 samples were obtained from the United States, Italy and Spain. The analysed material was cDNA or gDNA that came from T cells, B-cell-depleted T cells, or PBMCs.

This clone was counted a single time. This CDR3 has 16 amino acids. With 5 bases removed from V and 1 base from J, the gap between germline ends came to 15 bases. In germline, CDR1 is MDHEN, CDR2 SYDVKM. As processed by the authors: Quantification of nucleated cells was approximated via reference gene primer amplification. Profiled with immunoSEQ multiplex PCR; TCRdb holds only in-frame clones, not every one. From that table come the V and J calls and clone size; the DNA was used to work out D and trimming. This sample has approximately 63,000 clones, with about 80% found just once. The receptor was derived from a woman of 80 years or more with acute or convalescent COVID-19. The sequencing sample was made of peripheral blood. The V call is TRBV28, the J call TRBJ1-5; possibly TRBD1 for D (5 bases). The CDR3 DNA follows: TGTGCCAGCAGTCGACAGATACGGTTGAGCAATCAGCCCCAGCATTTT. Translating it yields CASSRQIRLSNQPQHF.